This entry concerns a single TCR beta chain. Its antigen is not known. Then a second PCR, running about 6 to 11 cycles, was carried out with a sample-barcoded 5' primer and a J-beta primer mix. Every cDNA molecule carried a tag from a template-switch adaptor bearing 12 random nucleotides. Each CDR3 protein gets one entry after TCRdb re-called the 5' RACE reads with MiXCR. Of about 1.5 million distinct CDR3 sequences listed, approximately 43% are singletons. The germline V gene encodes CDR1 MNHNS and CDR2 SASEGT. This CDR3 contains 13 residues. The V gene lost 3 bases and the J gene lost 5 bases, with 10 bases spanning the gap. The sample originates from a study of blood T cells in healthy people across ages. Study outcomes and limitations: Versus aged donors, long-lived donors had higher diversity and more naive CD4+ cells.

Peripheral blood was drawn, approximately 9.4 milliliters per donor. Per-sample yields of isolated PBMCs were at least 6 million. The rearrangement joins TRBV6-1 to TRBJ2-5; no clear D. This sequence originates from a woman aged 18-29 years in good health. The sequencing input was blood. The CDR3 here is CASSDWVKETQYF. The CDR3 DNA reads TGTGCCAGCAGTGATTGGGTAAAGGAGACCCAGTACTTC.